A single sample is the source of the 24 T cell receptor beta chains below, sequenced in a study of control samples from healthy donors and cancer patients. Produced via immunoSEQ multiplex PCR; TCRdb's table is partial and in-frame only. The sample lists 150,000 to 200,000 clones, just over 90% occurring once. Sequencing used blood. The receptors were gathered from a man aged 25-40 years in good health.

The table lists this clone with a count of one. The chain couples TRBV30 to TRBJ1-1, with D uncertain. The CDR3 is 12 residues long. V lost 1 base to trimming and J lost 2 bases, with 5 bases between them. Germline V gives CDR1 GTSNPN, CDR2 SVGIG (reference sequence). The CDR3 DNA reads TGTGCCTGGAGTGCTGGAAACACTGAAGCTTTCTTT. This encodes CAWSAGNTEAFF.

The genes are TRBV27 and TRBJ1-1, with D possibly TRBD1 on 5 matching bases. The ends were cut back, 5 bases at V and 1 base at J, with 14 bases in the middle. The CDR3 consists of 15 residues. Germline V CDR1 and CDR2: MNHEY, SMNVEV (reference sequence). Written as DNA, the CDR3 is TGTGCCAGCAGTCCACTACAAGACAGGAACACTGAAGCTTTCTTT. It codes for CASSPLQDRNTEAFF.

The chain uses TRBV4-1 and TRBJ1-1; D gene uncertain. The V gene's germline CDR1 is MGHRA and CDR2 YSYEKL. With 1 base removed from V and 0 bases from J, the gap between germline ends came to 12 bases. The CDR3 covers 16 residues. This CDR3 reads CASSQGAGTLNTEAFF. CDR3 DNA: TGCGCCAGCAGCCAAGGGGCGGGAACCCTGAACACTGAAGCTTTCTTT.

This chain uses TRBV5-6 with TRBJ2-1; 11 bases map to TRBD2. The V gene's germline CDR1 is SGHDT and CDR2 YYEEEE. V gave up 0 bases and J gave up 15 bases; unmatched junction bases: 8. This CDR3 has 14 residues. CDR3 in amino acids: CASSLAPLAGELFF. CDR3 coding DNA: TGTGCCAGCAGCTTGGCTCCACTAGCGGGGGAGTTGTTCTTC.

J is TRBJ2-7 and V is TRBV7-2; D might be TRBD1 (5 bases). The CDR3 is made up of 13 amino acids. CDR1 is SGHTA and CDR2 is FQGNSA in the germline V gene. V was shortened by 5 bases and J by 4 bases, with 12 bases between the two germline ends. In DNA, the CDR3 is TGTGCCAGCAGCCTATCAACAGGATACGAGCAGTACTTC. It translates to CASSLSTGYEQYF.

This chain connects TRBV5-6 to TRBJ2-7; D remains unclear. Trimming cost V 2 bases and J 2 bases, with 8 bases left between them. CDR1 and CDR2 (germline): SGHDT, YYEEEE. The CDR3 has 13 amino acids. Here the CDR3 DNA reads TGTGCCAGCAGCTTCGGGTCTACCTACGAGCAGTACTTC. Its translation: CASSFGSTYEQYF.

The rearrangement joins TRBV18 to TRBJ1-1; 7 bases map to TRBD1. The CDR3 totals 17 residues. Per the germline V gene, CDR1 is KGHSH and CDR2 is LQKENI. V was pared by 0 bases and J by 1 base, with 8 bases of the junction left unmatched. CDR3: CASSPPGNRGPNTEAFF. CDR3 bases: TGTGCCAGCTCACCACCGGGGAACAGGGGCCCGAACACTGAAGCTTTCTTT. Full variable domain (rest looked up from reference TRBV18 and TRBJ1-1): NAGVMQNPRHLVRRRGQEARLRCSPMKGHSHVYWYRQLPEEGLKFMVYLQKENIIDESGMPKERFSAEFPKEGPSILRIQQVVRGDSAAYFCASSPPGNRGPNTEAFFGQGTRLTVV.

This chain uses TRBV6-5 with TRBJ2-3; the match to TRBD2 covers 8 bases. CDR3 size: 14 residues. V shed 4 bases and J 8 bases; nucleotides not matched to a gene: 8. Looked up from germline, CDR1 is MNHEY and CDR2 is SVGAGI. The CDR3 is CASSSGTRTGTQYF. The CDR3 DNA is TGTGCCAGCAGTTCCGGGACTAGGACGGGTACGCAGTATTTT.

This rearrangement joins TRBV7-6 to TRBJ1-2; 7 nucleotides agree with TRBD1. CDR1 is SGHVS, CDR2 FNYEAQ, per germline. V was pared by 4 bases and J by 4 bases, with 6 bases of the junction left unmatched. The CDR3 consists of 14 residues. For the CDR3, the DNA is TGTGCCAGCAGCTCACGGACAGGTTCCTATGGCTACACCTTC. Translated, it gives CASSSRTGSYGYTF.

Details on this clone: A read error may explain this, as a much larger clone is one base away. This specimen includes other DNA sequences encoding the same CDR3. This chain joins TRBV4-3 and TRBJ2-1; 10 positions agree with TRBD2. Trimming cost V 0 bases and J 4 bases; bases outside gene matches: 0. This CDR3 has 15 amino acids. From germline, CDR1 is LGHNA and CDR2 YSLEER. The chain's CDR3 is CASSQEAGGYNEQFF. The DNA for the CDR3 is TGCGCCAGCAGCCAAGAAGCGGGGGGGTACAATGAGCAGTTCTTC.

CDR3: CASSLGQGESPLHF. The CDR3 bases are TGTGCCAGCAGCTTAGGCCAGGGGGAGTCACCCCTCCACTTT. This sequence joins TRBV7-9 and TRBJ1-6; 7 bases are shared with TRBD1. Germline V gene lookup returns CDR1 SEHNR and CDR2 FQNEAQ (reference sequence). This CDR3 has 14 residues. V was clipped by 1 base and J by 10 bases; unmatched bases: 4.

The chain recombines TRBV28 with TRBJ1-2; the D is unclear. The CDR3 runs 14 residues. Germline lookup yields CDR1 MDHEN and CDR2 SYDVKM. V was pared by 6 bases and J by 2 bases, with 13 bases between. This CDR3 reads CASRPTGANYGYTF. CDR3 nucleotides: TGTGCCAGCAGGCCTACCGGTGCCAACTATGGCTACACCTTC.

This clone was detected once. The CDR3 is CASSSGLAGALDTQYF. Written as DNA, the CDR3 is TGTGCCAGCAGCTCGGGACTAGCGGGAGCGTTAGATACGCAGTATTTT. The genes are TRBV7-3 and TRBJ2-3; 14 positions match TRBD2. This CDR3 has 16 amino acids. Per germline, CDR1 SGHTA and CDR2 FQGTGA. V gave up 4 bases and J gave up 5 bases; unmatched junction bases: 5.

This sequence joins TRBV29-1 and TRBJ1-2; the match to TRBD1 covers 7 bases. V was pared by 3 bases and J by 8 bases, with 9 bases of the junction left unmatched. The germline V gene encodes CDR1 SQVTM and CDR2 ANQGSEA. This CDR3 region has 13 residues. CDR3 DNA sequence: TGCAGCGTTGACGGTCGTAGGGGGCACGGCTACACCTTC. Its translation is CSVDGRRGHGYTF.

The chain is built from TRBV19 and TRBJ1-2; the match to TRBD1 covers 10 bases. Germline values: CDR1 LNHDA, CDR2 SQIVND (reference sequence). CDR3 size: 15 residues. V was clipped by 4 bases and J by 6 bases; unmatched bases: 8. DNA of the CDR3: TGTGCCAGTAGTAAGGCCCAGACAGGGGGCGATGGCTACACCTTC. Protein sequence: CASSKAQTGGDGYTF.

J is TRBJ2-1 and V is TRBV6-5; D is perhaps TRBD1 (5 bases). The CDR3 loop spans 13 amino acids. Germline V gene sequence: CDR1 MNHEY, CDR2 SVGAGI. The ends were cut back, 2 bases at V and 12 bases at J, with 14 bases in the middle. The CDR3 spells CASSYGSGLVQFF. The CDR3 DNA is TGTGCCAGCAGTTACGGGTCAGGGCTAGTGCAGTTCTTC.

V gene TRBV4-1 combines with J gene TRBJ2-1, with D perhaps TRBD1 or TRBD2 (7 bases each). V was trimmed by 1 base and J by 6 bases, leaving 13 bases between them. Germline V gives CDR1 MGHRA, CDR2 YSYEKL. The length of the CDR3 is 15 residues. The CDR3 nucleotides read TGCGCCAGCAGCCAAGGGGAGGGGGCCCCCAATGAGCAGTTCTTC. Translating gives CASSQGEGAPNEQFF.

The chain uses TRBV11-2 and TRBJ2-7, with D possibly matching TRBD2 (5 bases). This CDR3 has 14 residues. The V gene's germline CDR1 is SGHAT and CDR2 FQNNGV. Trimming cost V 1 base and J 5 bases, with 12 bases left between them. For the CDR3, the DNA is TGTGCCAGCAGCTTAGTAGGAGGATACAACGAGCAGTACTTC. Its protein is CASSLVGGYNEQYF.

Points on this clone: The sample carries other DNA sequences with the same CDR3. The rearrangement joins TRBV30 to TRBJ1-3; D remains ambiguous. This CDR3 contains 13 residues. Germline V gene sequence: CDR1 GTSNPN, CDR2 SVGIG (reference sequence). Between the trimmed V and J ends, which lost 8 bases and 3 bases, there was a span of 14 bases. The CDR3 coding sequence is TGTGCCCATGGGCAGGCTCATGGAAACACCATATATTTT. Translation gives CAHGQAHGNTIYF.

The J gene is TRBJ1-2, the V gene TRBV7-9; D is unresolved. V was clipped by 5 bases and J by 6 bases, with 10 bases between them. Per germline, CDR1 SEHNR and CDR2 FQNEAQ (reference sequence). This CDR3 is built from 12 residues. CDR3 in amino acids: CASSATADGYTF. The CDR3 nucleotides read TGTGCCAGCAGCGCGACGGCGGATGGCTACACCTTC.

The DNA for the CDR3 is TGTGCCAGTCGACAGGGGTACCAAGAGACCCAGTACTTC. Its translation is CASRQGYQETQYF. The chain recombines TRBV19 with TRBJ2-5; 8 bases agree with TRBD1. V was pared by 8 bases and J by 0 bases, with 2 bases of the junction left unmatched. Germline loops: CDR1 LNHDA, CDR2 SQIVND (reference sequence). This CDR3 comprises 13 residues.

This chain connects TRBV6-2 or TRBV6-3 to TRBJ1-1; D unresolved. The germline V gene has CDR1 MNHEY and CDR2 SVGEGT. V lost 5 bases and J 4 bases, leaving 17 bases between the germline ends. The CDR3 spans 15 residues. CDR3 sequence (DNA): TGTGCCAGCAGTGACGGTGGGCGCGTGGGCACTGAAGCTTTCTTT. This gives the protein CASSDGGRVGTEAFF.

The chain employs TRBV24-1 and TRBJ1-1; no definite D call. CDR3 length: 13 residues. The germline gives CDR1 KGHDR, CDR2 SFDVKD. V lost 1 base to trimming and J lost 11 bases, with 13 bases between them. The CDR3 DNA follows: TGTGCCACCAGTGATTTACCGGAGAAAGAGGCTTTCTTT. Protein sequence: CATSDLPEKEAFF.

The J gene is TRBJ1-1, the V gene TRBV6-5; D uncertain. Germline V gene sequence: CDR1 MNHEY, CDR2 SVGAGI. The CDR3 is made up of 11 amino acids. V was clipped by 8 bases and J by 11 bases, with 15 bases between them. The CDR3, as DNA: TGTGCCAGCTTCCCCGGGTGGAGGGCTTTCTTT. Translation: CASFPGWRAFF.